The clone carrying this TCR beta chain was detected ten times or more. This sample was taken from a study of metastatic and nonmetastatic thyroid tumors. Germline values: CDR1 MRHNA, CDR2 SNTAGT. The CDR3 contains 13 residues. V lost 3 bases and J lost 0, with 6 bases in between. No patient received treatment before thyroid surgery. TCRdb used MiXCR to call clones anew from the PCR reads. The table records tens of thousands of clones, roughly 13% of them present only once. The V and J genes are TRBV6-4 and TRBJ2-7; D gene unclear. Sequencing was carried out using blood. This clonotype was obtained from a female donor with papillary thyroid cancer or a benign thyroid nodule (not recorded which). Some clones in this sample may be carry-over from other donors' samples. Here the CDR3 reads CASSELNSYEQYF. The CDR3 nucleotides read TGTGCCAGCAGTGAGTTGAACTCCTACGAGCAGTACTTC.